This T cell receptor (beta chain) was captured by sequencing in a study of HIV-infected children after antiretroviral therapy interruption. A 3' RACE protocol on RNA, with unique molecular identifiers, produced the TCR library. TCRdb fed the 3' RACE reads into MiXCR, producing one record per CDR3 protein. The table has tens of thousands of distinct CDR3 sequences, more than 3.5% seen once. The treatment: PENTA 11 planned treatment interruption arm or continuous ART arm. This CDR3 is 13 amino acids long. V shed 5 bases and J shed 6 bases, with 11 bases lying between them. In its sample, this clonotype was seen many times.

Material: CD45RA+ CD4+ T cells from PBMCs, pooled from several time points, obtained from a donor given antiretroviral therapy, either interrupted or continuous. Subset described: naive CD4+ CD45RA+ CD45RO- T cells. This TCR was recovered from a pool of human donors with HIV. This rearrangement joins TRBV12-3 or TRBV12-4 to TRBJ1-5, with D hard to call. The CDR3 loop reads CASSVDIGQPQHF. CDR3 DNA: TGTGCCAGCAGTGTAGACATTGGTCAGCCCCAGCATTTT.